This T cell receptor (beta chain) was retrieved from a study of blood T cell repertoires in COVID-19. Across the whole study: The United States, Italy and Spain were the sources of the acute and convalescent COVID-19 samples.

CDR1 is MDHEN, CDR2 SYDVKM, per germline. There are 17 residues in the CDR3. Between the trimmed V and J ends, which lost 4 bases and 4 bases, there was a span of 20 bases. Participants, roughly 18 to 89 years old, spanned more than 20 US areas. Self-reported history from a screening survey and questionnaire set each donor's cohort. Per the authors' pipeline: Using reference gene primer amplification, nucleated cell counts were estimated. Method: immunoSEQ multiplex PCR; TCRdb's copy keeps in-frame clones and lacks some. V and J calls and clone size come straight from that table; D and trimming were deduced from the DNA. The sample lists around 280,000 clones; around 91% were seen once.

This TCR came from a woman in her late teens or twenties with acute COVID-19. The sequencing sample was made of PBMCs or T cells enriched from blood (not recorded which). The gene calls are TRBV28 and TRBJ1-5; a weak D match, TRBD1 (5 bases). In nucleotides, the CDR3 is TGTGCCAGCAGTTCCCAGGGCGCTACACCACTTAATCAGCCCCAGCATTTT. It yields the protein CASSSQGATPLNQPQHF.